These 21 T cell receptor beta chains came from one sample sequenced in a study of blood T cell repertoires in COVID-19. Measured with immunoSEQ multiplex PCR; TCRdb has only the in-frame clones, and not every one. In the table there are under 400,000 clones, 88% of which are singletons. What was sequenced was PBMCs or T cells enriched from blood (not recorded which). The origin of the receptors is a woman aged 25 to 39 who had been exposed to COVID-19.

V gene TRBV7-2 combines with J gene TRBJ1-1; 10 nucleotides line up with TRBD1. Unmatched junction bases numbered 4, after V lost 6 bases and J lost 6 bases. Germline V CDR1 and CDR2: SGHTA, FQGNSA. The CDR3 spans 13 residues. This CDR3 is CASRDRGSPEAFF. CDR3 nucleotides: TGTGCCAGCAGGGACAGGGGGTCGCCTGAAGCTTTCTTT.

The V gene is TRBV18, the J gene TRBJ1-1, with a tentative D call TRBD1 (5 bases). The CDR3 contains 13 residues. Germline V gives CDR1 KGHSH, CDR2 LQKENI. Trimming took 5 bases from V and 0 from J, leaving 7 bases between them. In DNA form, the CDR3 reads TGTGCCAGCTCAGGGGGGTTGAACACTGAAGCTTTCTTT. This encodes CASSGGLNTEAFF.

The chain employs TRBV5-1 and TRBJ2-3; 11 nucleotides line up with TRBD2. Germline V gene data show CDR1 as SGHRS and CDR2 as YFSETQ. The CDR3 extends over 16 amino acids. The V segment lost 2 bases and the J segment 0 bases; nucleotides outside the gene matches: 2. For the CDR3, the DNA is TGCGCCAGCAGCTTATGGACTAGCGGGAGCACAGATACGCAGTATTTT. Amino acid sequence: CASSLWTSGSTDTQYF. Full variable domain (missing parts from reference TRBV5-1 and TRBJ2-3): KAGVTQTPRYLIKTRGQQVTLSCSPISGHRSVSWYQQTPGQGLQFLFEYFSETQRNKGNFPGRFSGRQFSNSRSEMNVSTLELGDSALYLCASSLWTSGSTDTQYFGPGTRLTVL.

This chain connects TRBV5-1 to TRBJ1-6, with D perhaps matching TRBD1 (6 bases). Germline assignment: CDR1 SGHRS and CDR2 YFSETQ. The V gene lost 6 bases and the J gene lost 6 bases, with 13 bases spanning the gap. The CDR3 contains 14 residues. CDR3 coding DNA: TGCGCCAGCACCCGGGGGGCATCTAATTCACCCCTCCACTTT. Its translation: CASTRGASNSPLHF.

This clone came up a few times. The V and J genes are TRBV27 and TRBJ2-7; D unresolved. The germline V gene encodes CDR1 MNHEY and CDR2 SMNVEV (reference sequence). This CDR3 contains 11 residues. V lost 3 bases to trimming and J lost 5 bases, with 5 bases between them. The CDR3 nucleotides are TGTGCCAGCAGTTTTCGAGACGAGCAGTACTTC. This codes for CASSFRDEQYF.

This rearrangement joins TRBV2 to TRBJ2-7, with 10 positions matching TRBD2. Trimming took 8 bases from V and 1 from J; bases not matched to a gene: 2. Germline CDR1 SNHLY, CDR2 FYNNEI. CDR3 size: 13 residues. CDR3 in DNA: TGTGCCAGCCTGACTAGCGGGTCCTACGAGCAGTACTTC. Translated, it gives CASLTSGSYEQYF.

The genes are TRBV11-2 and TRBJ2-2; 8 nucleotides line up with TRBD1. V shed 5 bases and J 1 base; nucleotides not matched to a gene: 6. Germline V gene data show CDR1 as SGHAT and CDR2 as FQNNGV. The CDR3 runs to 16 residues. The CDR3 is CASSHRQGMNTGELFF. The CDR3 DNA is TGTGCCAGCAGCCACCGACAGGGGATGAACACCGGGGAGCTGTTTTTT.

The rearrangement joins TRBV7-9 to TRBJ2-1, with 9 positions matching TRBD2. Germline assignment: CDR1 SEHNR and CDR2 FQNEAQ (reference sequence). The CDR3 runs 14 residues. With 5 bases clipped from V and 5 bases from J, the junction kept 4 bases outside the gene matches. CDR3 sequence (DNA): TGTGCCAGCAGCCCCCGACTAGCGGACAATGAGCAGTTCTTC. This encodes CASSPRLADNEQFF.

This clone was counted a few times. The V call is TRBV15, the J call TRBJ2-5; 9 bases line up with TRBD1. CDR1 is LNHNV and CDR2 is YYDKDF in the germline V gene (reference sequence). The CDR3 contains 15 residues. V was pared by 5 bases and J by 4 bases, with 8 bases of the junction left unmatched. CDR3 in amino acids: CATSAPQGAGETQYF. As DNA, the CDR3 is TGTGCCACCAGCGCCCCACAGGGGGCGGGAGAGACCCAGTACTTC.

The chain couples TRBV11-2 to TRBJ2-7; 8 bases align to TRBD2. The CDR3 loop spans 19 amino acids. Germline trimming cut 0 bases from V and 4 bases from J; bases unmatched to any gene: 17. CDR1 SGHAT and CDR2 FQNNGV come from the germline V gene. Here the CDR3 reads CASSLEKLGWLAGRYEQYF. The CDR3 DNA is TGTGCCAGCAGCTTAGAGAAGTTGGGGTGGCTAGCGGGTAGATACGAGCAGTACTTC.

This clone was counted between two and nine times. The CDR3 DNA sequence: TGTGCCAGTAGTCCTCAGACAGGGCTGTTACAGCCCCAGCATTTT. The encoded protein is CASSPQTGLLQPQHF. The J gene is TRBJ1-5, the V gene TRBV19, with 7 bases lining up with TRBD1. CDR1 is LNHDA, CDR2 SQIVND, per germline (reference sequence). J lost 7 bases, V lost 5 bases, and 11 bases had no gene match. CDR3 length: 15 residues.

J is TRBJ1-1 and V is TRBV29-1; TRBD1 is a possible D gene (6 bases). The CDR3 loop spans 14 amino acids. Trimming removed 7 bases from V and 1 base from J, with 16 bases in between. Germline CDR1 reads SQVTM; CDR2 reads ANQGSEA. Written as DNA, the CDR3 is TGCAGCGCCGAGGGGACAACCGAGAACACTGAAGCTTTCTTT. This codes for CSAEGTTENTEAFF.

This chain joins TRBV9 and TRBJ1-2; 9 positions agree with TRBD1. The V segment lost 3 bases and the J segment 4 bases; nucleotides outside the gene matches: 16. The germline CDR1 and CDR2 sequences are SGDLS and YYNGEE. The CDR3 runs to 18 residues. As DNA, the CDR3 is TGTGCCAGCAGCGCTGGCAACCCGGGGACAGGGACTGGCTATGGCTACACCTTC. This gives the protein CASSAGNPGTGTGYGYTF.

The rearrangement joins TRBV7-7 to TRBJ2-5, with 7 bases identical to TRBD2. Germline assignment: CDR1 SSHAT and CDR2 FNYEAQ (reference sequence). The CDR3 runs 16 residues. Trimming cost V 5 bases and J 5 bases; bases outside gene matches: 14. The CDR3 DNA follows: TGTGCCAGCAGCCCCCGCTCCGTACTAGCGTTGGAGACCCAGTACTTC. Protein sequence: CASSPRSVLALETQYF.

The V and J genes are TRBV6-5 and TRBJ1-5; 8 positions agree with TRBD1. V gave up 3 bases and J gave up 5 bases; unmatched junction bases: 6. CDR3 length: 15 amino acids. Germline V CDR1 and CDR2: MNHEY, SVGAGI. The CDR3 loop is CASSYSGQGDQPQHF. CDR3 bases: TGTGCCAGCAGTTATTCAGGACAGGGAGATCAGCCCCAGCATTTT.

The rearrangement joins TRBV5-4 to TRBJ2-3, with 7 bases lining up with TRBD2. Germline loops: CDR1 SGHNT, CDR2 YYREEE (reference sequence). The CDR3 extends over 15 amino acids. V dropped 0 bases and J dropped 5; count of bases not matched to a gene: 6. CDR3: CASSLAGGPRDTQYF. In DNA, the CDR3 is TGTGCCAGCAGCTTGGCGGGAGGCCCGAGAGATACGCAGTATTTT.

The chain uses TRBV7-9 and TRBJ1-2; 7 nucleotides align to TRBD1. Germline trimming cut 5 bases from V and 4 bases from J; bases unmatched to any gene: 16. The CDR3 sequence is 17 residues long. Germline V gives CDR1 SEHNR, CDR2 FQNEAQ (reference sequence). CDR3 region: CASSHPNEDRRRYGYTF. In DNA, the CDR3 is TGTGCCAGCAGCCACCCCAACGAGGACAGGCGCCGCTATGGCTACACCTTC.

V gene TRBV20-1 combines with J gene TRBJ1-1, with D unclear. Trimming took off 2 bases at V and 5 bases at J, with 6 bases between the two ends. Germline V gene data show CDR1 as DFQATT and CDR2 as SNEGSKA (reference sequence). The CDR3 loop spans 11 amino acids. The CDR3 loop reads CSARSGTEAFF. CDR3 sequence (DNA): TGCAGTGCTAGAAGCGGAACTGAAGCTTTCTTT.

This chain uses TRBV7-9 with TRBJ2-3; 7 positions agree with TRBD1. Per germline, CDR1 SEHNR and CDR2 FQNEAQ (reference sequence). This CDR3 contains 13 residues. J lost 4 bases, V lost 6 bases, and 4 bases had no gene match. Written as DNA, the CDR3 is TGTGCCAGCAGTCGACAGGGTGCAGATACGCAGTATTTT. This translates into CASSRQGADTQYF.

The V call is TRBV27, the J call TRBJ1-2; weak D call: TRBD1 (5 bases). Germline values: CDR1 MNHEY, CDR2 SMNVEV (reference sequence). V lost 1 base and J lost 4, with 13 bases in between. This CDR3 comprises 15 residues. Written as DNA, the CDR3 is TGTGCCAGCAGTTTATTCCGGGGGGACGGCTATGGCTACACCTTC. Translation: CASSLFRGDGYGYTF.

This clone was seen more than once but under ten times. This chain connects TRBV6-6 to TRBJ1-1, with 11 bases identical to TRBD1. V shed 5 bases and J 5 bases; nucleotides not matched to a gene: 13. Germline loops: CDR1 MNHNY, CDR2 SVGAGI (reference sequence). The CDR3 has 17 residues. The CDR3 spells CASSRNPGTGGLTEAFF. The CDR3 nucleotides are TGTGCCAGCAGTCGGAACCCCGGGACAGGGGGACTAACTGAAGCTTTCTTT.